The next 21 T cell receptor beta chains were all read from a single sample in a study of blood T cell repertoires in COVID-19. The assay was immunoSEQ multiplex PCR, and TCRdb's table has in-frame clones only and misses some. The sample has about 130,000 clones, 70% to 80% seen once. The sequenced sample consisted of peripheral blood. These receptors were collected from a woman between 65 and 79 years old with COVID-19, enrolled during active disease.

The chain uses TRBV30 and TRBJ1-2; tentative D call: TRBD1 (5 bases). CDR3 length equals 14 residues. Trimming cost V 3 bases and J 0 bases, with 11 bases left between them. Germline CDR1 reads GTSNPN; CDR2 reads SVGIG (reference sequence). DNA of the CDR3: TGTGCCTGGAGCCCTATAGGGGCTAACTATGGCTACACCTTC. It specifies CAWSPIGANYGYTF.

The J gene is TRBJ1-1, the V gene TRBV28; no definite D call. The CDR3 runs 12 residues. Germline V gene sequence: CDR1 MDHEN, CDR2 SYDVKM. V lost 3 bases, J lost 6 bases, and 8 bases lay in between. The CDR3 protein is CASSFGQAEAFF. Here the CDR3 DNA reads TGTGCCAGCAGTTTTGGCCAGGCTGAAGCTTTCTTT.

The chain carries TRBV19 and TRBJ1-2, with TRBD1 as a possible D gene (6 bases). Trimming removed 4 bases at V and 2 bases at J, with 8 bases between. CDR1 LNHDA and CDR2 SQIVND come from the germline V gene (reference sequence). The CDR3 runs 13 residues. The CDR3 nucleotides read TGTGCCAGTAGTAGTGGACAGAACTATGGCTACACCTTC. This gives the protein CASSSGQNYGYTF.

The chain has TRBV6-6 and TRBJ2-2, with D perhaps matching TRBD1 (5 bases). The CDR3 has 13 residues. Trimming removed 7 bases from V and 5 bases from J, with 11 bases in between. Germline V CDR1 and CDR2: MNHNY, SVGAGI (reference sequence). CDR3 coding DNA: TGTGCCAGCACAAGGGGAAGTACCGGGGAGCTGTTTTTT. It encodes CASTRGSTGELFF.

This clone was found a few times. The chain recombines TRBV21-1 with TRBJ1-3. TRBV21-1 represents a pseudogene. The CDR3 consists of 16 residues. The CDR3 sequence is CASSKPDGGSGNTIYF. The DNA for the CDR3 is TGTGCCAGCAGCAAACCAGACGGAGGCTCTGGAAACACCATATATTTT.

This sequence joins TRBV6-1 and TRBJ1-4, with D uncertain. Per the germline V gene, CDR1 is MNHNS and CDR2 is SASEGT. The CDR3 spans 16 residues. The germline V and J ends were trimmed by 3 bases and 7 bases, with 18 bases remaining between them. The CDR3 loop reads CASSEVRGGGSEKLFF. In nucleotides, the CDR3 is TGTGCCAGCAGTGAGGTTCGGGGAGGAGGAAGTGAAAAACTGTTTTTT.

The CDR3 spells CASSLEGTLYSGNTIYF. Here the CDR3 DNA reads TGCGCCAGCAGCTTGGAGGGGACACTCTACTCTGGAAACACCATATATTTT. The chain employs TRBV5-1 and TRBJ1-3; weak D call: TRBD1 (6 bases). The V end was cut by 0 bases, the J end by 0 bases, with 13 bases between. The CDR3 has 17 amino acids. Germline assignment: CDR1 SGHRS and CDR2 YFSETQ.

The chain carries TRBV6-2 or TRBV6-3 and TRBJ2-5, with D possibly being TRBD2 (6 bases). The CDR3 is 14 amino acids. The germline gives CDR1 MNHEY, CDR2 SVGEGT. The V end was cut by 5 bases, the J end by 1 base, with 11 bases between. The CDR3 region is CASSIGGPQETQYF. CDR3 sequence (DNA): TGTGCCAGCAGTATCGGAGGGCCCCAAGAGACCCAGTACTTC.

This clone was detected ten times or more. The chain links TRBV15 to TRBJ1-3; no reliable D call. The length of the CDR3 is 15 residues. Trimming took off 1 base at V and 2 bases at J, with 9 bases between the two ends. Germline V gene sequence: CDR1 LNHNV, CDR2 YYDKDF (reference sequence). CDR3 sequence: CATSRVGETGNTIYF. Here the CDR3 DNA reads TGTGCCACCAGCAGAGTCGGGGAAACTGGAAACACCATATATTTT. The full variable domain, with the rest looked up from reference TRBV15 and TRBJ1-3, is DAMVIQNPRYQVTQFGKPVTLSCSQTLNHNVMYWYQQKSSQAPKLLFHYYDKDFNNEADTPDNFQSRRPNTSFCFLDIRSPGLGDTAMYLCATSRVGETGNTIYFGEGSWLTVV.

The V gene is TRBV12-3 or TRBV12-4, the J gene TRBJ2-5; D not certain. Deletions cut 2 bases from V and 7 bases from J, with 11 bases between. There are 13 residues in the CDR3. The CDR3 here is CASSLNGLGTQYF. The DNA of the CDR3 is TGTGCCAGCAGTTTAAACGGTCTAGGGACCCAGTACTTC.

The V gene is TRBV6-2 or TRBV6-3, the J gene TRBJ1-1; the D is unclear. Germline values: CDR1 MNHEY, CDR2 SVGEGT. Between the trimmed V and J ends, which lost 6 bases and 6 bases, there was a span of 11 bases. CDR3 length: 12 amino acids. This chain's CDR3 is CASSYLRAEAFF. The CDR3 DNA follows: TGTGCCAGCAGCTATCTGAGGGCTGAAGCTTTCTTT.

This clone has just a few counts. V and J are TRBV19 and TRBJ1-1; D uncertain. The V gene's germline CDR1 is LNHDA and CDR2 SQIVND (reference sequence). V was cut by 3 bases and J by 1 base, with 12 bases left in between. The CDR3 length is 15 residues. The CDR3 protein is CASSIPQTANTEAFF. As DNA, the CDR3 is TGTGCCAGTAGTATCCCTCAAACAGCGAACACTGAAGCTTTCTTT.

J is TRBJ1-6 and V is TRBV19; TRBD1 agrees at 10 bases. V trimming: 3 bases; J trimming: 8 bases; junction bases outside the gene matches: 4. Germline-derived CDR1 and CDR2 are LNHDA and SQIVND (reference sequence). The CDR3 is 15 residues long. In DNA, the CDR3 is TGTGCCAGTAGTATCCCGGACAGGGGGGATTCACCCCTCCACTTT. The encoded protein is CASSIPDRGDSPLHF.

As regards this clone: Other nucleotide sequences from this sample produce the same CDR3. V gene TRBV6-5 combines with J gene TRBJ1-5; 8 nucleotides align to TRBD1. V shed 8 bases, J shed 6 bases, and the junction held 3 bases outside the gene matches. This CDR3 contains 12 residues. The germline V gene has CDR1 MNHEY and CDR2 SVGAGI. DNA of the CDR3: TGTGCCAGCGGACAGGGTATTCAGCCCCAGCATTTT. This translates into CASGQGIQPQHF.

The V call is TRBV18, the J call TRBJ2-5; tentative D call: TRBD1 (6 bases). V lost 5 bases, J lost 5 bases, and 18 bases lay in between. The CDR3 is 15 amino acids. Germline CDR1 reads KGHSH; CDR2 reads LQKENI. The CDR3 DNA follows: TGTGCCAGCTCAGTAGACAGGACCGAGGGGGAGACCCAGTACTTC. Protein sequence: CASSVDRTEGETQYF.

The chain employs TRBV28 and TRBJ2-7; D unclear. Germline V lookup: CDR1 MDHEN, CDR2 SYDVKM. Trimming took off 4 bases at V and 4 bases at J, with 5 bases between the two ends. The CDR3 runs to 11 residues. CDR3 protein: CASSSGYEQYF. CDR3 in DNA: TGTGCCAGCAGTTCAGGTTACGAGCAGTACTTC.

In this sample, this clone turned up once. This chain connects TRBV19 to TRBJ1-2; 7 nucleotides align to TRBD1. V was pared by 1 base and J by 4 bases, with 9 bases of the junction left unmatched. In germline, CDR1 is LNHDA, CDR2 SQIVND (reference sequence). The CDR3 has 16 amino acids. The CDR3 sequence is CASSIGTGQRPYGYTF. The DNA of the CDR3 is TGTGCCAGTAGTATAGGGACGGGACAGCGACCCTATGGCTACACCTTC.

The CDR3 here is CSVVSLLAGMRGPYGYTF. The DNA for the CDR3 is TGCAGCGTTGTATCTCTTTTAGCGGGGATGAGGGGCCCCTATGGCTACACCTTC. This chain uses TRBV29-1 with TRBJ1-2; tentatively, D is TRBD1 (5 bases). Germline V CDR1 and CDR2: SQVTM, ANQGSEA. This CDR3 comprises 18 residues. V was pared by 4 bases and J by 4 bases, with 28 bases between.

The chain carries TRBV6-5 and TRBJ1-2; 7 bases align to TRBD1. The CDR3 totals 14 residues. From germline, CDR1 is MNHEY and CDR2 SVGAGI. J lost 7 bases, V lost 6 bases, and 11 bases had no gene match. The CDR3 DNA follows: TGTGCCAGCAGCGACAGGGACGGGATCGGTGGCTACACCTTC. This gives the protein CASSDRDGIGGYTF.

The chain has TRBV5-6 and TRBJ1-3; D is ambiguous. CDR1 is SGHDT, CDR2 YYEEEE, per germline. CDR3 size: 16 residues. Trimming removed 4 bases at V and 0 bases at J, with 14 bases between. DNA for the CDR3: TGTGCCAGCAGCGAGCTTGTAGGGAGCTCTGGAAACACCATATATTTT. Translated: CASSELVGSSGNTIYF.

This chain joins TRBV7-8 and TRBJ1-2; TRBD1 agrees at 10 bases. Germline lookup yields CDR1 SGHVS and CDR2 FQNEAQ. V was clipped by 5 bases and J by 8 bases; unmatched bases: 11. The CDR3 has 15 residues. The CDR3 bases are TGTGCCAGCAGCGTACGGGACAGGGGATTCGGGGGCTACACCTTC. Its translation is CASSVRDRGFGGYTF.